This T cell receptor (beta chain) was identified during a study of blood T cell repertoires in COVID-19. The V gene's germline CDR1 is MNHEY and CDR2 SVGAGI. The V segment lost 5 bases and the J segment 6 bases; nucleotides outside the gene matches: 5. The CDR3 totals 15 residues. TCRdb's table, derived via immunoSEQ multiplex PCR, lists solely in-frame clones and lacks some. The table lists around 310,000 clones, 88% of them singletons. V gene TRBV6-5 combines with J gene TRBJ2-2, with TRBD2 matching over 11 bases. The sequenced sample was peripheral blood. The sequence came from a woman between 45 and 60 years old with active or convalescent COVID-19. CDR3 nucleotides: TGTGCCAGCAGTACCGGGACTAGCGGTTCCGGGGAGCTGTTTTTT. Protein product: CASSTGTSGSGELFF.